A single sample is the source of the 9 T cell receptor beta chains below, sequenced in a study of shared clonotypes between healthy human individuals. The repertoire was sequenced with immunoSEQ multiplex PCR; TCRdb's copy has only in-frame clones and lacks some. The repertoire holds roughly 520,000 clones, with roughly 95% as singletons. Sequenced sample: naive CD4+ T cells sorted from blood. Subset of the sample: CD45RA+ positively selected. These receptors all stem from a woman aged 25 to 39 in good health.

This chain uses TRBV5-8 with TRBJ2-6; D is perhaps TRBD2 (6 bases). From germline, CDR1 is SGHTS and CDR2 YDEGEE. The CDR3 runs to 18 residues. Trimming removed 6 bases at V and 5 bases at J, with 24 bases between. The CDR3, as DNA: TGTGCCAGCACGCCCCGGTTGGAGCGGCGGGGAAGGGCCAACGTCCTGACTTTC. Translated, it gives CASTPRLERRGRANVLTF.

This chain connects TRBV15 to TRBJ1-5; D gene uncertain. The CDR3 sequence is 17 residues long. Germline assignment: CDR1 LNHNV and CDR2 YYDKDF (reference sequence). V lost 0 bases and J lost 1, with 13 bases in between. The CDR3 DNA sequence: TGTGCCACCAGCAGAGATTGGGAAAGGGTCAGCAATCAGCCCCAGCATTTT. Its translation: CATSRDWERVSNQPQHF.

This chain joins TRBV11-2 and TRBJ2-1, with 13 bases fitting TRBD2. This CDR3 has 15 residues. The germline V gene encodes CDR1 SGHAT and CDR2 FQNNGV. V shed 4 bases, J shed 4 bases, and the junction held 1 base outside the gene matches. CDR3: CASSWGLAGYNEQFF. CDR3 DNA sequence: TGTGCCAGCAGCTGGGGACTAGCGGGGTACAATGAGCAGTTCTTC. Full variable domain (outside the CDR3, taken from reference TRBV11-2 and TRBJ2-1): EAGVAQSPRYKIIEKRQSVAFWCNPISGHATLYWYQQILGQGPKLLIQFQNNGVVDDSQLPKDRFSAERLKGVDSTLKIQPAKLEDSAVYLCASSWGLAGYNEQFFGPGTRLTVL.

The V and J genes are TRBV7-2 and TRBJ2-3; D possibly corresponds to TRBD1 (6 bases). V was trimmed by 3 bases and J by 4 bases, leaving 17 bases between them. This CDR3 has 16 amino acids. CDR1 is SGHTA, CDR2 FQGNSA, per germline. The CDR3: CASSFRGTKGADTQYF. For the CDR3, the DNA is TGTGCCAGCAGCTTTAGGGGGACAAAGGGGGCAGATACGCAGTATTTT.

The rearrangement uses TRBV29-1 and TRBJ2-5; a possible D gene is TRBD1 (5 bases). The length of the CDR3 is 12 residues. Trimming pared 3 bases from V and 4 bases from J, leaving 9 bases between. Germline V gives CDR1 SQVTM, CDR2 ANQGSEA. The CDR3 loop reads CSVELQAETQYF. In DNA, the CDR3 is TGCAGCGTTGAGTTACAGGCAGAGACCCAGTACTTC.

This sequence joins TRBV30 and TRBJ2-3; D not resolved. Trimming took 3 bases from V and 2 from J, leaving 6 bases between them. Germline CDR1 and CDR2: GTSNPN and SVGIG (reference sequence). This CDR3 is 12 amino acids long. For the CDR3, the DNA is TGTGCCTGGAGCGGCTTCACAGATACGCAGTATTTT. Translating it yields CAWSGFTDTQYF.

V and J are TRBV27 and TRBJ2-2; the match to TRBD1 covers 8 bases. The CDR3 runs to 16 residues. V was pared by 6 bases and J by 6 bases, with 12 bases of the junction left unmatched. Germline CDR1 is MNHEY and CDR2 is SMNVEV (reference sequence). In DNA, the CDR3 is TGTGCCAGCAGGAACTCTGGACAGGGAAGGGCCGGGGAGCTGTTTTTT. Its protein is CASRNSGQGRAGELFF.

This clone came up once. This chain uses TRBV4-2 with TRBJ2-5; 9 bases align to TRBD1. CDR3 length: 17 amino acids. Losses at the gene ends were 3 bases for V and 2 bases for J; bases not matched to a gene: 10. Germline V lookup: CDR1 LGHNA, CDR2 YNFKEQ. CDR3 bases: TGTGCCAGCAGCCAGGGGACAGGGCCTCCCCCACAAGAGACCCAGTACTTC. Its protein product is CASSQGTGPPPQETQYF.

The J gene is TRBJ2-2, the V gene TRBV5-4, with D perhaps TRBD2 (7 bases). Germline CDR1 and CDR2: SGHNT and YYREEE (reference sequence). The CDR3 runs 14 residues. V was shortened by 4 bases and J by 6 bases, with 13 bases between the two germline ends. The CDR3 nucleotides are TGTGCCAGCAGCCAACAGGGAGGGTCCGGGGAGCTGTTTTTT. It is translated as CASSQQGGSGELFF.